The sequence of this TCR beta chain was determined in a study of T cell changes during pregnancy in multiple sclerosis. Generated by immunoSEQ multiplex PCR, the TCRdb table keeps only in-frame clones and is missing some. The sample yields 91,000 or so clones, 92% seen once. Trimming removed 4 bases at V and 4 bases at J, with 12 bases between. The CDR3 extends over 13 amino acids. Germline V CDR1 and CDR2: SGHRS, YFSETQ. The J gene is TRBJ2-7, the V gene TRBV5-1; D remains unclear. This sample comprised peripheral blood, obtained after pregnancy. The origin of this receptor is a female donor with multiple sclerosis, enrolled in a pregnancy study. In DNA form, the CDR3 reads TGCGCCAGCAGCCTGGACGCTAAATACGAGCAGTACTTC. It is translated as CASSLDAKYEQYF. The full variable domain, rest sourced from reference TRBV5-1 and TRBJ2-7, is KAGVTQTPRYLIKTRGQQVTLSCSPISGHRSVSWYQQTPGQGLQFLFEYFSETQRNKGNFPGRFSGRQFSNSRSEMNVSTLELGDSALYLCASSLDAKYEQYFGPGTRLTVT.